This T cell receptor beta chain was documented in a study of blood T cells in healthy people across ages. Germline V gene sequence: CDR1 GTSNPN, CDR2 SVGIG (reference sequence). This CDR3 contains 15 residues. Trimming removed 4 bases from V and 0 bases from J; junction bases left unmatched: 3. Together with a sample-barcoded 5' primer, a J-beta primer mix was included in a second PCR lasting about 7 to 12 cycles. Each cDNA molecule was tagged by a template-switch adaptor with 12 random nucleotides. TCRdb called the 5' RACE reads again in MiXCR, with one record for every CDR3 protein. The sample has more than 650,000 distinct CDR3 sequences; 25% to 30% are singletons. This sample was also put to use in a study of T cells of mothers and their children. That work states: For cDNA synthesis, the complete extracted RNA was used (approximately 1.4 ug per 15 ul).

The TCR sequence derives from a boy between 10 and 17 years old in good health. Specimen: blood. The chain uses TRBV30 and TRBJ2-4; 10 nucleotides agree with TRBD2. CDR3 in amino acids: CAWKIAGGAKNIQYF. DNA for the CDR3: TGTGCCTGGAAGATAGCGGGGGGAGCCAAAAACATTCAGTACTTC.